The 10 T cell receptor beta chains below come from one sample, sequenced in a study of T cell responses to AZD1222 COVID-19 vaccine. The repertoire was sequenced with immunoSEQ multiplex PCR; TCRdb's copy has only in-frame clones and lacks some. The repertoire consists of around 63,000 clones, with 85% occurring once and the leading ten covering roughly 19%. The sequencing used peripheral blood, collected on day 0 of AZD1222 vaccination. The receptors were gathered from an adult in good health.

The chain is built from TRBV5-1 and TRBJ2-7; 10 bases are a match to TRBD2. The CDR3 has 15 amino acids. Per the germline V gene, CDR1 is SGHRS and CDR2 is YFSETQ. J gave up 0 bases and V 7 bases, and 7 bases lay outside the gene matches. The CDR3 is CASHELAGVSYEQYF. CDR3 coding DNA: TGCGCCAGCCACGAGCTAGCGGGGGTCTCCTACGAGCAGTACTTC.

The chain links TRBV9 to TRBJ1-2; no clear D gene. The V end lost 1 base, the J end lost 0 bases, and 13 bases lay between the germline ends. Germline CDR1 is SGDLS and CDR2 is YYNGEE. The CDR3 totals 16 residues. In nucleotides, the CDR3 is TGTGCCAGCAGCGTAACGGGAGCAGTAACTAACTATGGCTACACCTTC. Amino acid sequence: CASSVTGAVTNYGYTF.

The chain recombines TRBV7-9 with TRBJ1-5, with D possibly matching TRBD1 (5 bases). Trimming stripped 0 bases from V and 2 bases from J, with 11 bases between. Germline CDR1 is SEHNR and CDR2 is FQNEAQ (reference sequence). The CDR3 is 16 amino acids. CDR3 coding DNA: TGTGCCAGCAGCTTAGCGCTCCAGGGAGGCAATCAGCCCCAGCATTTT. Its translation is CASSLALQGGNQPQHF.

The J gene is TRBJ1-3, the V gene TRBV3-1 (or the pseudogene TRBV3-2), with a possible D match to TRBD1 (5 bases). The CDR3 contains 15 residues. Per germline, CDR1 LGHDT and CDR2 YNNKEL (reference sequence). Trimming removed 0 bases from V and 8 bases from J, with 14 bases in between. The CDR3 is CASSQDGGGVDTIYF. CDR3 DNA sequence: TGTGCCAGCAGCCAAGATGGTGGGGGGGTGGACACCATATATTTT.

The chain carries TRBV19 and TRBJ1-1; weak D call: TRBD1 (5 bases). The CDR3 consists of 12 residues. In germline, CDR1 is LNHDA, CDR2 SQIVND (reference sequence). V was clipped by 3 bases and J by 7 bases, with 9 bases between them. The CDR3 coding sequence is TGTGCCAGTAGTATCAAGGGGCTTGAAGCTTTCTTT. Protein product: CASSIKGLEAFF.

The rearrangement links TRBV20-1 to TRBJ2-7, with D perhaps TRBD1 or TRBD2 (6 bases each). V was clipped by 3 bases and J by 0 bases, with 15 bases between them. This CDR3 has 15 residues. Germline V CDR1 and CDR2: DFQATT, SNEGSKA (reference sequence). This chain's CDR3 is CSASEAGGSSYEQYF. CDR3 nucleotide sequence: TGCAGTGCTAGTGAGGCCGGGGGCAGCTCCTACGAGCAGTACTTC.

The chain carries TRBV9 and TRBJ1-1; 9 nucleotides agree with TRBD1. With 2 bases clipped from V and 1 base from J, the junction kept 3 bases outside the gene matches. The CDR3 covers 15 residues. The germline CDR1 and CDR2 sequences are SGDLS and YYNGEE. CDR3 protein: CASSVSTGGNTEAFF. The DNA for the CDR3 is TGTGCCAGCAGCGTTTCGACAGGGGGGAACACTGAAGCTTTCTTT.

V and J are TRBV7-9 and TRBJ1-3, with D perhaps matching TRBD1 (6 bases). This CDR3 is built from 16 residues. V dropped 1 base and J dropped 0 bases, with 10 bases sitting between them. Germline V gives CDR1 SEHNR, CDR2 FQNEAQ (reference sequence). In DNA form, the CDR3 reads TGTGCCAGCAGCTTAGGGACAGCTAACTCTGGAAACACCATATATTTT. This codes for CASSLGTANSGNTIYF. The whole variable domain, filled in from reference TRBV7-9 and TRBJ1-3, reads DTGVSQNPRHKITKRGQNVTFRCDPISEHNRLYWYRQTLGQGPEFLTYFQNEAQLEKSRLLSDRFSAERPKGSFSTLEIQRTEQGDSAMYLCASSLGTANSGNTIYFGEGSWLTVV.

The CDR3 is CASSSQGGGADNSPLHF. CDR3 bases: TGTGCCAGTAGTTCCCAGGGGGGGGGCGCTGATAATTCACCCCTCCACTTT. The V and J genes are TRBV19 and TRBJ1-6, with 7 nucleotides matching TRBD1. Per the germline V gene, CDR1 is LNHDA and CDR2 is SQIVND (reference sequence). Trimming removed 5 bases from V and 5 bases from J; junction bases left unmatched: 12. The CDR3 sequence is 17 residues long.

This sequence joins TRBV6-5 and TRBJ2-5; D possibly corresponds to TRBD1 (6 bases). Germline CDR1 reads MNHEY; CDR2 reads SVGAGI. This CDR3 comprises 15 residues. Trimming cost V 4 bases and J 4 bases, with 16 bases left between them. The CDR3, as DNA: TGTGCCAGCAGTTTAGGACAGCGAGGGAGAGAGACCCAGTACTTC. It yields the protein CASSLGQRGRETQYF.